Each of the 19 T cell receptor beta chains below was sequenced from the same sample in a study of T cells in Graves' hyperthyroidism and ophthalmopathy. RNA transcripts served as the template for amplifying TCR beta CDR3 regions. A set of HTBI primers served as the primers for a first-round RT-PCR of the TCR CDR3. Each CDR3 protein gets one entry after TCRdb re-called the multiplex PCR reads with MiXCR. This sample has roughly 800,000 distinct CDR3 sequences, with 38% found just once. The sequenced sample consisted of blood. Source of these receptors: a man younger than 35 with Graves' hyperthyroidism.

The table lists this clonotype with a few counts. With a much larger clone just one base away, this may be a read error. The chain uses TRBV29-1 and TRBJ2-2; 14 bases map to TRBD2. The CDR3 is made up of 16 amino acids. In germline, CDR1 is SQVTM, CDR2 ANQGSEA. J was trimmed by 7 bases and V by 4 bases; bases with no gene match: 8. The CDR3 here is CSVGDGLAGGRGELFF. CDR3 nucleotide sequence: TGCAGCGTTGGGGACGGACTAGCGGGAGGTCGCGGGGAGCTGTTTTTT.

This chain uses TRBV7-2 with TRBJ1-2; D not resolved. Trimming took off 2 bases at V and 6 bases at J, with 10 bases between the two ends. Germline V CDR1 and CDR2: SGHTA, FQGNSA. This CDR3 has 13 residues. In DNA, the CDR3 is TGTGCCAGCAGCTTAAATCTCGGTGATGGCTACACCTTC. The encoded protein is CASSLNLGDGYTF.

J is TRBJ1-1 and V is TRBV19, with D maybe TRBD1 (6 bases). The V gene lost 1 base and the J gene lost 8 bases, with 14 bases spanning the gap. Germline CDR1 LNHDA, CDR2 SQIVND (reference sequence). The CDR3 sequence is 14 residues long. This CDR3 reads CASSIGRTATEAFF. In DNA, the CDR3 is TGTGCCAGTAGTATAGGTAGGACAGCTACAGAAGCTTTCTTT. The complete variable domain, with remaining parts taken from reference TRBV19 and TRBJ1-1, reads DGGITQSPKYLFRKEGQNVTLSCEQNLNHDAMYWYRQDPGQGLRLIYYSQIVNDFQKGDIAEGYSVSREKKESFPLTVTSAQKNPTAFYLCASSIGRTATEAFFGQGTRLTVV.

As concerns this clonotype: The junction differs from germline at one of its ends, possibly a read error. In nucleotides, the CDR3 is TGTGCCAGCAGTGCGACAAACCGGCGCTACGAGCAGTACTTC. This sequence encodes CASSATNRRYEQYF. The V call is TRBV10-3, the J call TRBJ2-7; D not certain. This CDR3 has 14 residues. Germline values: CDR1 ENHRY, CDR2 SYGVKD.

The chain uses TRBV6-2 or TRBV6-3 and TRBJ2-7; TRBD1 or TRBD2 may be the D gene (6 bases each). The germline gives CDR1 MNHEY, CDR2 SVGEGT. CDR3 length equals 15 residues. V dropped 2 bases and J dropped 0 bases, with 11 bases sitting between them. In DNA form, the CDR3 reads TGTGCCAGCAGTTACGACGGGGGCCCCTCCTACGAGCAGTACTTC. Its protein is CASSYDGGPSYEQYF.

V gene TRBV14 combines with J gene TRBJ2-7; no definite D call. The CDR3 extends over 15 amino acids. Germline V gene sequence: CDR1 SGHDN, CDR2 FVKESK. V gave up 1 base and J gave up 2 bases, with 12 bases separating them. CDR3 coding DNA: TGTGCCAGCAGCCAAGCAGGCGGATTTACCTACGAGCAGTACTTC. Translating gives CASSQAGGFTYEQYF. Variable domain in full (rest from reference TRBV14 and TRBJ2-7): EAGVTQFPSHSVIEKGQTVTLRCDPISGHDNLYWYRRVMGKEIKFLLHFVKESKQDESGMPNNRFLAERTGGTYSTLKVQPAELEDSGVYFCASSQAGGFTYEQYFGPGTRLTVT.

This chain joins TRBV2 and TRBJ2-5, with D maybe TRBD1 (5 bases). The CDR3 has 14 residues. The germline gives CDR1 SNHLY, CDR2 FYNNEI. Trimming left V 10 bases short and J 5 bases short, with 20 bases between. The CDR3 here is CATTPDRGSETQYF. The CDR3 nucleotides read TGTGCCACCACCCCCGATAGGGGCTCGGAGACCCAGTACTTC.

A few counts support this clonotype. Here the CDR3 DNA reads TGTGCCAGCAGTGAAGACGGGGCGGGGGGGCCTCGGGAGACCCAGTACTTC. This gives the protein CASSEDGAGGPRETQYF. The gene calls are TRBV2 and TRBJ2-5; 9 bases agree with TRBD2. The germline CDR1 and CDR2 sequences are SNHLY and FYNNEI. The CDR3 is 17 residues long. J gave up 5 bases and V 1 base, and 11 bases lay outside the gene matches. Filled out from reference TRBV2 and TRBJ2-5, the complete variable domain reads EPEVTQTPSHQVTQMGQEVILRCVPISNHLYFYWYRQILGQKVEFLVSFYNNEISEKSEIFDDQFSVERPDGSNFTLKIRSTKLEDSAMYFCASSEDGAGGPRETQYFGPGTRLLVL.

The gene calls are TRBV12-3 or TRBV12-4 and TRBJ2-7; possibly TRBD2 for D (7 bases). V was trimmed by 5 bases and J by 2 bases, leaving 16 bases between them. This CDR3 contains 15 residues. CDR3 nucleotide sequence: TGTGCCAGCAGTGAAGCCGGGGGGCGCGCCTACGAGCAGTACTTC. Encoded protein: CASSEAGGRAYEQYF.

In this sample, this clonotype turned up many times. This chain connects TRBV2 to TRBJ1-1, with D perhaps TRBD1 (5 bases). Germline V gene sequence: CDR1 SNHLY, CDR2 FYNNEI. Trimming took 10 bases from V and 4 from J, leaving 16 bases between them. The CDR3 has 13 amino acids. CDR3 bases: TGTGCCACCCTGCTCAGGGAGGGCACTGAAGCTTTCTTT. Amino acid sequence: CATLLREGTEAFF.

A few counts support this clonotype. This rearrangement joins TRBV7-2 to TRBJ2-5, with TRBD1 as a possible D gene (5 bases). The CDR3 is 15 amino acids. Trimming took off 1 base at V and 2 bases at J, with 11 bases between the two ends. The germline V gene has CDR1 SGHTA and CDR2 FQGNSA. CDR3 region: CASSLGETAQETQYF. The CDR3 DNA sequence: TGTGCCAGCAGCTTAGGTGAGACAGCGCAAGAGACCCAGTACTTC.

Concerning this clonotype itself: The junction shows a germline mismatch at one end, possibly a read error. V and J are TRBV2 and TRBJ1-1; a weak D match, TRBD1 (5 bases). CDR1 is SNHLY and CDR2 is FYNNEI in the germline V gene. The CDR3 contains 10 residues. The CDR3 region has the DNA TGTGCCAGCAGTGCGGGGGACCCAATCTTT. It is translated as CASSAGDPIF.

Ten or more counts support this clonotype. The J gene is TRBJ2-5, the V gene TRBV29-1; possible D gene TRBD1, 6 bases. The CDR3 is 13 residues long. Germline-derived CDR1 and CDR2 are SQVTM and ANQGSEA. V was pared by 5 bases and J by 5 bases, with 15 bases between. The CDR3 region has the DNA TGCAGCGTTAGGGTGACAGGAGAGGAGACCCAGTACTTC. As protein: CSVRVTGEETQYF.

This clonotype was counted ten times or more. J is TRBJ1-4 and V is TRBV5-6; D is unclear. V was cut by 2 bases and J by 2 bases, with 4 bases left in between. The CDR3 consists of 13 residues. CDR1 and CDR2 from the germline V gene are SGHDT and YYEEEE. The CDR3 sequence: CASSLPTNEKLFF. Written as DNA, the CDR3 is TGTGCCAGCAGCTTACCGACTAATGAAAAACTGTTTTTT.

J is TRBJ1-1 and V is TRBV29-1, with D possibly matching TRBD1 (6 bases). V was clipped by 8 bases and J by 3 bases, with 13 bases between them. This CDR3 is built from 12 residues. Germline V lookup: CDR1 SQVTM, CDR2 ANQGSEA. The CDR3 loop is CSLYRADTEAFF. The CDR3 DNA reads TGCAGCTTATACAGGGCTGACACTGAAGCTTTCTTT.

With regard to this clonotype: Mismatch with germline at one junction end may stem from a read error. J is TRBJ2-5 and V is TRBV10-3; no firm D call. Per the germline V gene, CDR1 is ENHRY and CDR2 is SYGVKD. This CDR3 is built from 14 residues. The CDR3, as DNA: TGTGCCAGCAGTTTTACAAACGGCCAAGAGACCCAGTACTTC. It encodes CASSFTNGQETQYF.

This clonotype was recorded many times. The CDR3 DNA follows: TGTGCCAGCAGCTTAAGGGACAACAATCAGCCCCAGCATTTT. Amino acids: CASSLRDNNQPQHF. The V call is TRBV7-9, the J call TRBJ1-5; the D gene is possibly TRBD1 (6 bases). The CDR3 covers 14 residues. V lost 2 bases to trimming and J lost 3 bases, with 8 bases between them. Germline CDR1 and CDR2: SEHNR and FQNEAQ (reference sequence). Full variable domain (outside the CDR3, taken from reference TRBV7-9 and TRBJ1-5): DTGVSQNPRHKITKRGQNVTFRCDPISEHNRLYWYRQTLGQGPEFLTYFQNEAQLEKSRLLSDRFSAERPKGSFSTLEIQRTEQGDSAMYLCASSLRDNNQPQHFGDGTRLSIL.

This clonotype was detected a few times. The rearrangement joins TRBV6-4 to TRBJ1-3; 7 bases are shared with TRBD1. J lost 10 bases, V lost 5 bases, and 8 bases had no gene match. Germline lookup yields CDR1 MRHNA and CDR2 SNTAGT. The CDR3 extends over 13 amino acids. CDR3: CASSLDREGTIYF. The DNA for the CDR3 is TGTGCCAGCAGTCTTGACAGGGAAGGGACCATATATTTT.

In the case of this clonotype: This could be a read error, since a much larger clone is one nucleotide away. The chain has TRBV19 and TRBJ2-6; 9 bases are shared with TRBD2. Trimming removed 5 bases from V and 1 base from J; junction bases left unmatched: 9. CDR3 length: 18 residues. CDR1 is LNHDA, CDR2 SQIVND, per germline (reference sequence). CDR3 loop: CASSLGIAGASGANVLTF. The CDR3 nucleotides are TGTGCCAGTAGTCTGGGAATAGCGGGGGCGTCTGGGGCCAACGTCCTGACTTTC.